Each of the 8 T cell receptor beta chains below was sequenced from the same sample in a study of blood T cell repertoires in COVID-19. The protocol was immunoSEQ multiplex PCR, while the TCRdb copy is restricted to in-frame clones and leaves out a portion. The sample records approximately 170,000 clones, around 84% being singletons. Material: PBMCs or T cells enriched from blood (not recorded which). These TCRs come from a woman between 45 and 65 years old who had recovered from COVID-19.

The chain joins TRBV29-1 to TRBJ2-5; 14 bases map to TRBD2. CDR3 length equals 14 residues. The germline V gene has CDR1 SQVTM and CDR2 ANQGSEA. J was trimmed by 4 bases and V by 5 bases; bases with no gene match: 3. As DNA, the CDR3 is TGCAGCGTTTCGACTAGCGGGAGGGGAGAGACCCAGTACTTC. Translation: CSVSTSGRGETQYF.

V gene TRBV18 combines with J gene TRBJ1-1; D may be TRBD1 (6 bases). Trimming removed 5 bases at V and 1 base at J, with 14 bases between. The CDR3 has 15 amino acids. The V gene's germline CDR1 is KGHSH and CDR2 LQKENI. CDR3 in amino acids: CASSERGFSNTEAFF. The CDR3, as DNA: TGTGCCAGCTCAGAAAGGGGGTTTTCGAACACTGAAGCTTTCTTT.

V is TRBV11-2 and J is TRBJ2-7; 9 bases are a match to TRBD2. CDR3 length: 16 amino acids. Unmatched junction bases numbered 10, after V lost 7 bases and J lost 0 bases. The germline gives CDR1 SGHAT, CDR2 FQNNGV. CDR3: CASTGGLAGPSYEQYF. The CDR3 nucleotides read TGTGCCAGCACCGGGGGGCTAGCGGGGCCCTCCTACGAGCAGTACTTC.

This chain uses TRBV19 with TRBJ2-3, with TRBD2 as a possible D gene (6 bases). The germline V gene encodes CDR1 LNHDA and CDR2 SQIVND (reference sequence). Deletions cut 5 bases from V and 4 bases from J, with 19 bases between. The CDR3 spans 16 residues. The CDR3 DNA reads TGTGCCAGTAGTGCCTGGGGAGGAGGGCTACCAGATACGCAGTATTTT. It is translated as CASSAWGGGLPDTQYF.

This CDR3 is CASSFDRLNTEAFF. Written as DNA, the CDR3 is TGTGCCAGCAGCTTCGACAGACTGAACACTGAAGCTTTCTTT. The chain employs TRBV7-2 and TRBJ1-1; D might be TRBD1 (5 bases). Germline assignment: CDR1 SGHTA and CDR2 FQGNSA. This CDR3 has 14 amino acids. V lost 3 bases and J lost 0, with 8 bases in between.

The chain is built from TRBV18 and TRBJ1-3, with a possible D match to TRBD1 (6 bases). CDR1 is KGHSH and CDR2 is LQKENI in the germline V gene. Deletions cut 3 bases from V and 2 bases from J, with 11 bases between. The CDR3 extends over 15 amino acids. CDR3 residues: CASSPQQGAGNTIYF. The CDR3 DNA is TGTGCCAGCTCACCCCAACAGGGCGCTGGAAACACCATATATTTT.

J is TRBJ1-3 and V is TRBV6-5, with TRBD1 matching over 7 bases. The ends lost 5 bases at V and 0 bases at J; junction bases unmatched: 4. The germline V gene encodes CDR1 MNHEY and CDR2 SVGAGI. The CDR3 is 15 residues long. The CDR3 DNA reads as TGTGCCAGCAGTATAACAGGGGCCTCTGGAAACACCATATATTTT. It translates to CASSITGASGNTIYF.

V and J are TRBV24-1 and TRBJ2-2; the D gene is possibly TRBD2 (5 bases). This CDR3 is 12 amino acids long. Looked up from germline, CDR1 is KGHDR and CDR2 is SFDVKD. V was trimmed by 6 bases and J by 6 bases, leaving 7 bases between them. The CDR3 nucleotides are TGTGCCACCAGTCGGGAATCCGGGGAGCTGTTTTTT. Amino acid sequence: CATSRESGELFF.